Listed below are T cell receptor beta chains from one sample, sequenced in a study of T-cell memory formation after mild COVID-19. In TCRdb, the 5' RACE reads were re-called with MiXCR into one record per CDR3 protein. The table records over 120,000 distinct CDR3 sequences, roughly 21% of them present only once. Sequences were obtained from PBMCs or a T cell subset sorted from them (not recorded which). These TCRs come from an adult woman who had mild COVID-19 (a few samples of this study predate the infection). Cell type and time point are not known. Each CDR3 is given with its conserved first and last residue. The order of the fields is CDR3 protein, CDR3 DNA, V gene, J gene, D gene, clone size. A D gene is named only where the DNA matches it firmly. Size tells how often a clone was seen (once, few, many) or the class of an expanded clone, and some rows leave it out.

CDR3: CASSSIGQGGSAGANVLTF; DNA: TGTGCCAGCAGCTCCATCGGACAGGGTGGCTCGGCTGGGGCCAACGTCCTGACTTTC; V: TRBV5-5; J: TRBJ2-6; D: TRBD1; size: .
CDR3: CASSIWTGEDEKLFF; DNA: TGTGCCAGCAGCATTTGGACAGGGGAGGATGAAAAACTGTTTTTT; V: TRBV7-8; J: TRBJ1-4; D: TRBD1; size: few
CDR3: CASSLRGSGGTYNEQFF; DNA: TGTGCCAGCAGCTTAAGGGGTAGCGGGGGGACCTACAATGAGCAGTTCTTC; V: TRBV7-2; J: TRBJ2-1; D: TRBD2; size: .
CDR3: CASSLRTGGMNTEAFF; DNA: TGTGCCAGCTCACTCCGGACAGGGGGTATGAACACTGAAGCTTTCTTT; V: TRBV18; J: TRBJ1-1; D: TRBD1; size: .
CDR3: CATSDPGQGGLNEQFF; DNA: TGTGCCACCAGTGATCCGGGACAGGGAGGTTTGAATGAGCAGTTCTTC; V: TRBV24-1; J: TRBJ2-1; D: TRBD1; size: few
CDR3: CAISREFQETQYF; DNA: TGTGCCATCAGCCGGGAATTCCAAGAGACCCAGTACTTC; V: TRBV10-3; J: TRBJ2-5; D: .; size: .
CDR3: CASRMAGTDTQYF; DNA: TGTGCCAGCAGGATGGCGGGCACAGATACGCAGTATTTT; V: TRBV7-9; J: TRBJ2-3; D: .; size: few
CDR3: CATSAMGSGANVLTF; DNA: TGTGCCACCAGTGCTATGGGGTCTGGGGCCAACGTCCTGACTTTC; V: TRBV24-1; J: TRBJ2-6; D: .; size: few
CDR3: CSAPISNEQFF; DNA: TGCAGTGCTCCTATCTCCAATGAGCAGTTCTTC; V: TRBV20-1; J: TRBJ2-1; D: .; size: few
CDR3: CASSGPRGRGDLTTGELFF; DNA: TGTGCCAGCAGCGGCCCTCGGGGGAGGGGAGATCTAACCACCGGGGAGCTGTTTTTT; V: TRBV7-8; J: TRBJ2-2; D: TRBD2; size: .
CDR3: CASSPRGSANTGELFF; DNA: TGTGCCAGCAGCCCGAGAGGAAGCGCGAACACCGGGGAGCTGTTTTTT; V: TRBV7-6; J: TRBJ2-2; D: .; size: many
CDR3: CASSLKRGPQETQYF; DNA: TGTGCCAGCAGCCTAAAGCGGGGACCACAAGAGACCCAGTACTTC; V: TRBV4-2; J: TRBJ2-5; D: TRBD2; size: .
CDR3: CASTYGGGTNEKLFF; DNA: TGTGCCAGCACGTACGGAGGTGGGACTAATGAAAAACTGTTTTTT; V: TRBV2; J: TRBJ1-4; D: .; size: once
CDR3: CASSLGEAGEQFF; DNA: TGCGCCAGCAGCTTGGGAGAGGCTGGGGAGCAGTTCTTC; V: TRBV5-1; J: TRBJ2-1; D: .; size: .
CDR3: CASSSGLDTGELFF; DNA: TGTGCCAGCAGCTCGGGACTAGATACCGGGGAGCTGTTTTTT; V: TRBV7-9; J: TRBJ2-2; D: TRBD2; size: few
CDR3: CASQRISGANVLTF; DNA: TGTGCCAGCCAGCGGATTTCTGGGGCCAACGTCCTGACTTTC; V: TRBV7-9; J: TRBJ2-6; D: .; size: .
CDR3: CASSYSRDEQYF; DNA: TGCGCCAGCAGCTATTCTAGGGACGAGCAGTACTTC; V: TRBV5-1; J: TRBJ2-7; D: .; size: .
CDR3: CSARDGRTSGRGTQYF; DNA: TGCAGTGCTAGAGACGGGAGAACTAGCGGGCGGGGGACCCAGTACTTC; V: TRBV20-1; J: TRBJ2-5; D: TRBD2; size: .
CDR3: CASSLSSEQYF; DNA: TGCGCCAGCAGCTTGTCTTCCGAGCAGTACTTC; V: TRBV12-3/TRBV12-4; J: TRBJ2-7; D: .; size: many
CDR3: CASSSPRDSLSTDTQYF; DNA: TGTGCCAGCAGCTCCCCCCGGGACTCATTATCCACAGATACGCAGTATTTT; V: TRBV7-8; J: TRBJ2-3; D: .; size: many